The next 30 T cell receptor beta chains were all read from a single sample in a study of T cells in Graves' hyperthyroidism and ophthalmopathy. What was amplified from RNA transcripts were TCR beta CDR3 regions. Carried out on the TCR CDR3, a first-round RT-PCR used the HTBI primer set. TCRdb re-analysed the multiplex PCR reads in MiXCR, keeping a single row per CDR3 protein. The sample has approximately 320,000 distinct CDR3 sequences; 15% to 20% are singletons. Sequencing used blood. Receptor source: a man aged 30-40 years with Graves' hyperthyroidism.

V gene TRBV4-2 combines with J gene TRBJ2-1; 10 nucleotides align to TRBD2. This CDR3 is built from 15 residues. The germline V gene has CDR1 LGHNA and CDR2 YNFKEQ. Germline trimming cut 4 bases from V and 7 bases from J; bases unmatched to any gene: 7. CDR3 region: CASSLVAGGGNEQFF. In nucleotides, the CDR3 is TGTGCCAGCAGCCTGGTAGCGGGGGGAGGGAATGAGCAGTTCTTC.

The V gene is TRBV7-3, the J gene TRBJ1-1; the match to TRBD1 covers 7 bases. The CDR3 is made up of 13 amino acids. The germline V gene encodes CDR1 SGHTA and CDR2 FQGTGA. Trimming took 5 bases from V and 6 from J; bases not matched to a gene: 6. CDR3 region: CASSETGEPEAFF. DNA for the CDR3: TGTGCCAGCAGCGAAACAGGGGAGCCTGAAGCTTTCTTT.

This clonotype was seen a few times. CDR3: CASRDQGRGQPQHF. The CDR3 DNA follows: TGTGCCAGCAGAGATCAGGGAAGGGGCCAGCCCCAGCATTTT. The chain joins TRBV12-3 or TRBV12-4 to TRBJ1-5; a possible D gene is TRBD1 (5 bases). The V and J ends lost 6 bases and 7 bases respectively, with 16 bases between them. There are 14 residues in the CDR3.

This clonotype showed up many times. This chain links TRBV3-1 with TRBJ1-1; D is uncertain. From germline, CDR1 is LGHDT and CDR2 YNNKEL (reference sequence). With 3 bases removed from V and 4 bases from J, the gap between germline ends came to 15 bases. CDR3 length: 15 amino acids. As DNA, the CDR3 is TGTGCCAGCAGCCATGAAGGTGCCCGCATCACTGAAGCTTTCTTT. This translates into CASSHEGARITEAFF.

In its sample, this clonotype was seen many times. This sequence joins TRBV11-2 and TRBJ2-7; 7 bases map to TRBD2. Germline CDR1 and CDR2: SGHAT and FQNNGV. The ends lost 1 base at V and 3 bases at J; junction bases unmatched: 0. This CDR3 is built from 13 residues. CDR3 in DNA: TGTGCCAGCAGCTTAGGCGGGGGCTACGAGCAGTACTTC. This codes for CASSLGGGYEQYF. Supplemented by reference TRBV11-2 and TRBJ2-7, the full variable domain reads EAGVAQSPRYKIIEKRQSVAFWCNPISGHATLYWYQQILGQGPKLLIQFQNNGVVDDSQLPKDRFSAERLKGVDSTLKIQPAKLEDSAVYLCASSLGGGYEQYFGPGTRLTVT.

There are many counts of this clonotype. The chain uses TRBV12-3 or TRBV12-4 and TRBJ1-1; no clear D. Trimming removed 6 bases at V and 1 base at J, with 9 bases between. The CDR3 loop spans 13 amino acids. The CDR3: CASRQTSNTEAFF. DNA for the CDR3: TGTGCCAGCAGACAGACATCGAACACTGAAGCTTTCTTT.

The chain is built from TRBV3-1 and TRBJ2-1, with D perhaps TRBD1 or TRBD2 (7 bases each). V was shortened by 8 bases and J by 2 bases, with 16 bases between the two germline ends. This CDR3 is built from 15 residues. From germline, CDR1 is LGHDT and CDR2 YNNKEL (reference sequence). The CDR3 loop is CASEREGAAYNEQFF. CDR3 coding DNA: TGTGCCAGCGAAAGGGAGGGGGCGGCCTACAATGAGCAGTTCTTC.

This clonotype appeared a few times. The chain carries TRBV10-1 and TRBJ2-7, with 10 bases fitting TRBD2. CDR3 length: 13 amino acids. Germline lookup yields CDR1 WNHNN and CDR2 SYGVQD (reference sequence). V dropped 4 bases and J dropped 7; count of bases not matched to a gene: 4. The CDR3 loop reads CASSGRTSGEQYF. In nucleotides, the CDR3 is TGCGCCAGCAGTGGTAGGACTAGCGGTGAGCAGTACTTC.

This clonotype has ten or more counts. The rearrangement links TRBV30 to TRBJ1-3, with a possible D match to TRBD1 (5 bases). V lost 4 bases, J lost 0 bases, and 10 bases lay in between. Germline values: CDR1 GTSNPN, CDR2 SVGIG (reference sequence). The CDR3 sequence is 14 residues long. The CDR3 spells CAWTGLLSGNTIYF. CDR3 bases: TGTGCCTGGACGGGACTGCTCTCTGGAAACACCATATATTTT.

This clonotype was counted ten times or more. The chain carries TRBV28 and TRBJ2-2, with 8 bases matching TRBD2. CDR3 length equals 18 residues. V gave up 6 bases and J gave up 3 bases; unmatched junction bases: 15. Germline assignment: CDR1 MDHEN and CDR2 SYDVKM. The CDR3 loop is CASRPFNTGRVDTGELFF. The CDR3, as DNA: TGTGCCAGCAGACCCTTCAACACCGGGAGGGTGGACACCGGGGAGCTGTTTTTT.

This clonotype was observed a few times. V gene TRBV20-1 combines with J gene TRBJ2-4; maybe TRBD2 (6 bases). The CDR3 is made up of 13 amino acids. In germline, CDR1 is DFQATT, CDR2 SNEGSKA (reference sequence). Trimming left V 3 bases short and J 6 bases short, with 12 bases between. This chain's CDR3 is CSASLIAVNIQYF. The CDR3 nucleotides read TGCAGTGCTAGCTTGATAGCGGTAAACATTCAGTACTTC.

This clonotype was counted at least ten times. This rearrangement joins TRBV28 to TRBJ1-1; maybe TRBD1 (5 bases). Germline-derived CDR1 and CDR2 are MDHEN and SYDVKM. This CDR3 has 15 residues. V lost 6 bases to trimming and J lost 0 bases, with 14 bases between them. This chain's CDR3 is CASSQWRGVNTEAFF. The CDR3, as DNA: TGTGCCAGCAGCCAGTGGAGAGGGGTGAACACTGAAGCTTTCTTT.

The sample holds many counts of this clonotype. This sequence joins TRBV20-1 and TRBJ2-7; perhaps TRBD1 as D (6 bases). The CDR3 extends over 17 amino acids. Per germline, CDR1 DFQATT and CDR2 SNEGSKA (reference sequence). V gave up 0 bases and J gave up 0 bases, with 18 bases separating them. The CDR3 coding sequence is TGCAGTGCTAGAGATAGGGAGTCAGGGGTACTCTCCTACGAGCAGTACTTC. Its translation: CSARDRESGVLSYEQYF.

The chain is built from TRBV11-3 and TRBJ2-2, with 13 bases identical to TRBD2. Germline lookup yields CDR1 SGHNT and CDR2 YENEEA. V was pared by 5 bases and J by 6 bases, with 12 bases of the junction left unmatched. The CDR3 length is 18 residues. This CDR3 is CASSPRTSGSGWAGELFF. CDR3 in DNA: TGTGCCAGCAGCCCACGGACTAGCGGGAGCGGGTGGGCCGGGGAGCTGTTTTTT. The entire variable domain, with the rest obtained from reference TRBV11-3 and TRBJ2-2, is as follows: EAGVVQSPRYKIIEKKQPVAFWCNPISGHNTLYWYLQNLGQGPELLIRYENEEAVDDSQLPKDRFSAERLKGVDSTLKIQPAELGDSAVYLCASSPRTSGSGWAGELFFGEGSRLTVL.

In DNA form, the CDR3 reads TGTGCCACCAGCAGAGGGAAGACCTATGGCTACACCTTC. Protein sequence: CATSRGKTYGYTF. This rearrangement joins TRBV15 to TRBJ1-2; D uncertain. V was clipped by 1 base and J by 4 bases, with 7 bases between them. Per the germline V gene, CDR1 is LNHNV and CDR2 is YYDKDF (reference sequence). The CDR3 runs to 13 residues.

This clonotype has a count of ten or more. This rearrangement joins TRBV20-1 to TRBJ1-1; D is unresolved. This CDR3 has 14 residues. Germline assignment: CDR1 DFQATT and CDR2 SNEGSKA (reference sequence). The ends were cut back, 5 bases at V and 4 bases at J, with 17 bases in the middle. CDR3: CSAPPFSAGTEAFF. For the CDR3, the DNA is TGCAGTGCTCCGCCCTTCTCGGCAGGCACTGAAGCTTTCTTT.

This clonotype has at least ten counts. This chain uses TRBV12-3 or TRBV12-4 with TRBJ1-5; D is uncertain. The germline V and J ends were trimmed by 2 bases and 3 bases, with 5 bases remaining between them. The CDR3 covers 13 residues. In nucleotides, the CDR3 is TGTGCCAGCAGTTTAAGGGACAATCAGCCCCAGCATTTT. Protein product: CASSLRDNQPQHF.

This clonotype was detected many times. The rearrangement joins TRBV12-3 or TRBV12-4 to TRBJ2-4; TRBD2 matches at 9 bases. This CDR3 is built from 15 residues. Germline trimming cut 1 base from V and 6 bases from J; bases unmatched to any gene: 4. CDR3 in amino acids: CASSLGGTSRNIQYF. As DNA, the CDR3 is TGTGCCAGCAGTTTAGGGGGGACTAGCAGAAACATTCAGTACTTC.

There are many counts of this clonotype. The CDR3 protein is CASSLRTGGSETQYF. The DNA for the CDR3 is TGTGCCAGCAGCCTTCGGACAGGGGGCAGTGAGACCCAGTACTTC. The chain links TRBV13 to TRBJ2-5; TRBD1 agrees at 11 bases. The CDR3 totals 15 residues. Germline CDR1 and CDR2: PRHDT and FYEKMQ (reference sequence). Germline trimming cut 5 bases from V and 5 bases from J; bases unmatched to any gene: 7.

This clonotype was counted at least ten times. The V and J genes are TRBV18 and TRBJ2-1, with TRBD1 identical over 11 bases. The CDR3 totals 15 residues. V dropped 2 bases and J dropped 8; count of bases not matched to a gene: 5. In germline, CDR1 is KGHSH, CDR2 LQKENI. CDR3 in DNA: TGTGCCAGCTCACCAGGACAGGGGGCGCGCGATGAGCAGTTCTTC. It yields the protein CASSPGQGARDEQFF.

This sequence joins TRBV20-1 and TRBJ1-2; D is undetermined. This CDR3 contains 13 residues. V was cut by 0 bases and J by 7 bases, with 12 bases left in between. CDR1 and CDR2 (germline): DFQATT, SNEGSKA (reference sequence). The CDR3 DNA reads as TGCAGTGCTAGAGACACGAGGGAGGGTGGCTACACCTTC. It yields the protein CSARDTREGGYTF.

This clonotype was detected ten times or more. The V and J genes are TRBV11-3 and TRBJ2-1; 11 bases map to TRBD2. With V trimmed by 4 bases and J by 5 bases, 13 bases remained unmatched. The germline gives CDR1 SGHNT, CDR2 YENEEA. The CDR3 is 18 amino acids. CDR3 protein: CASSSSPNPGLADNEQFF. CDR3 coding DNA: TGTGCCAGCAGCTCTTCCCCCAACCCGGGACTAGCGGACAATGAGCAGTTCTTC.

This clonotype was counted at least ten times. This sequence joins TRBV12-3 or TRBV12-4 and TRBJ1-1; unclear D gene. This CDR3 comprises 15 residues. V lost 3 bases and J lost 1, with 12 bases in between. CDR3 sequence: CASSFSRNSNTEAFF. The CDR3, as DNA: TGTGCCAGCAGTTTTTCCAGAAATTCGAACACTGAAGCTTTCTTT.

This clonotype was observed at least ten times. The rearrangement links TRBV2 to TRBJ1-1; no clear D. CDR1 is SNHLY, CDR2 FYNNEI, per germline. The CDR3 spans 12 residues. Trimming left V 6 bases short and J 1 base short, with 6 bases between. CDR3 protein: CASRSPNTEAFF. CDR3 nucleotide sequence: TGTGCCAGCAGGTCACCGAACACTGAAGCTTTCTTT.

This clonotype has more than one count but fewer than ten. J is TRBJ2-2 and V is TRBV20-1; D perhaps matches TRBD2 (6 bases). Germline V gene sequence: CDR1 DFQATT, CDR2 SNEGSKA (reference sequence). Between the trimmed V and J ends, which lost 0 bases and 4 bases, there was a span of 18 bases. This CDR3 is 17 amino acids long. CDR3 in amino acids: CSARDSGEGSGTGELFF. CDR3 nucleotides: TGCAGTGCTAGAGATTCGGGAGAGGGGTCGGGCACCGGGGAGCTGTTTTTT.

This clonotype was recorded many times. The gene calls are TRBV7-2 and TRBJ1-2; 11 bases agree with TRBD1. CDR3 length equals 14 residues. V lost 5 bases, J lost 4 bases, and 3 bases stayed unmatched. Per the germline V gene, CDR1 is SGHTA and CDR2 is FQGNSA. CDR3 loop: CASSVGQGAYGYTF. In DNA form, the CDR3 reads TGTGCCAGCAGCGTCGGACAGGGGGCCTATGGCTACACCTTC.

The chain joins TRBV11-3 to TRBJ2-2; 14 bases line up with TRBD2. The CDR3 has 18 amino acids. V lost 9 bases and J lost 4; bases outside the gene matches: 13. Germline V gene lookup returns CDR1 SGHNT and CDR2 YENEEA. Written as DNA, the CDR3 is TGTGCCAGGAGTGGCGGGACTAGCGGGAGTGTGGGCACCGGGGAGCTGTTTTTT. Translation gives CARSGGTSGSVGTGELFF.

This clonotype was observed at least ten times. The V and J genes are TRBV12-3 or TRBV12-4 and TRBJ1-4; D possibly corresponds to TRBD1 (5 bases). V shed 2 bases and J shed 5 bases, with 30 bases lying between them. CDR3 length: 21 residues. CDR3 loop: CASSLTLFGTPNALANEKLFF. The CDR3 region has the DNA TGTGCCAGCAGTTTAACATTATTTGGGACCCCCAACGCCCTGGCGAATGAAAAACTGTTTTTT.

The gene calls are TRBV20-1 and TRBJ1-2; D ambiguous. The CDR3 length is 13 residues. Germline V CDR1 and CDR2: DFQATT, SNEGSKA (reference sequence). Between the trimmed V and J ends, which lost 4 bases and 2 bases, there was a span of 11 bases. Here the CDR3 DNA reads TGCAGTGCTACCCCCAGACTAAACTATGGCTACACCTTC. The encoded protein is CSATPRLNYGYTF.

In its sample, this clonotype was seen many times. In nucleotides, the CDR3 is TGTGCCAGCAGCTTAGGGGTAGACTCCTACGAGCAGTACTTC. Translation: CASSLGVDSYEQYF. The V call is TRBV11-2, the J call TRBJ2-7; D is unclear. Germline lookup yields CDR1 SGHAT and CDR2 FQNNGV. CDR3 length equals 14 residues. Deletions cut 1 base from V and 0 bases from J, with 7 bases between. The full variable domain, rest sourced from reference TRBV11-2 and TRBJ2-7, is EAGVAQSPRYKIIEKRQSVAFWCNPISGHATLYWYQQILGQGPKLLIQFQNNGVVDDSQLPKDRFSAERLKGVDSTLKIQPAKLEDSAVYLCASSLGVDSYEQYFGPGTRLTVT.